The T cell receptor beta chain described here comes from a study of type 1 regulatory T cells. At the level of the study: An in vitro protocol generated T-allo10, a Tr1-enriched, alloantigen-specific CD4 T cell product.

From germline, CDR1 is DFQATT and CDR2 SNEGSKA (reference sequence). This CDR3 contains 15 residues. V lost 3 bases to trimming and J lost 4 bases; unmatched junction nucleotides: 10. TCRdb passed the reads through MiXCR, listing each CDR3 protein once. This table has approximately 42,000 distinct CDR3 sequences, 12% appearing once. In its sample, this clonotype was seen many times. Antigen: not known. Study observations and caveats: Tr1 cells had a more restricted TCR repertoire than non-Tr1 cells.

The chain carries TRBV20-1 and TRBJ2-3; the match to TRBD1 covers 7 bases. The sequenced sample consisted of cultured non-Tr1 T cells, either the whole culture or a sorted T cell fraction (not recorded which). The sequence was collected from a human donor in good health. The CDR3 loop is CSASPPPTGADTQYF. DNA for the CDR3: TGCAGTGCTAGTCCTCCCCCCACAGGGGCAGATACGCAGTATTTT.